The 10 T cell receptor beta chains reported below all come from one sample, sequenced in a study of response to subunit inactivated influenza vaccine. MiXCR was run by TCRdb on the RT-PCR reads, yielding one entry per CDR3 protein. Of 650,000 to 800,000 distinct CDR3 sequences in the sample, 14% are singletons; the top ten hold 6.5% to 8.5%. The sample consisted of PBMCs from blood, taken less than 15 days before vaccination. These receptors all come from a man between 45 and 60 years old who received an inactivated influenza vaccine.

The chain has TRBV6-1 and TRBJ2-5, with D uncertain. Deletions cut 6 bases from V and 5 bases from J, with 10 bases between. The germline CDR1 and CDR2 sequences are MNHNS and SASEGT. This CDR3 is built from 12 residues. The CDR3 protein is CASSPGWETQYF. For the CDR3, the DNA is TGTGCCAGCAGCCCGGGCTGGGAGACCCAGTACTTC.

V usage is TRBV12-3 or TRBV12-4 and J usage is TRBJ2-5; 8 nucleotides agree with TRBD1. The CDR3 is made up of 15 amino acids. V lost 3 bases and J lost 7; bases outside the gene matches: 10. Here the CDR3 DNA reads TGTGCCAGCAGTTTTATGGGACAGGCGGAGAGGACCCAGTACTTC. Encoded protein: CASSFMGQAERTQYF.

This clonotype has only a few counts. This chain joins TRBV20-1 and TRBJ2-3; no clear D gene. The CDR3 has 14 residues. Germline V gene data show CDR1 as DFQATT and CDR2 as SNEGSKA (reference sequence). V gave up 6 bases and J gave up 0 bases, with 13 bases separating them. CDR3 bases: TGCAGTGCCACTGGAAACCCTAGCACAGATACGCAGTATTTT. This sequence encodes CSATGNPSTDTQYF.

There are a few counts of this clonotype. The chain is built from TRBV20-1 and TRBJ1-2; the D is unclear. Germline V gives CDR1 DFQATT, CDR2 SNEGSKA (reference sequence). CDR3 length equals 11 residues. Deletions cut 3 bases from V and 3 bases from J, with 5 bases between. This CDR3 is CSARLDYGYTF. In DNA, the CDR3 is TGCAGTGCTAGGTTAGACTATGGCTACACCTTC.

The table lists this clonotype with a few counts. The chain uses TRBV10-3 and TRBJ2-2; 8 positions match TRBD1. V was clipped by 11 bases and J by 0 bases; unmatched bases: 5. From germline, CDR1 is ENHRY and CDR2 SYGVKD. This CDR3 has 14 amino acids. CDR3 protein: CASKDRANTGELFF. DNA of the CDR3: TGTGCCTCGAAGGACAGGGCGAACACCGGGGAGCTGTTTTTT.

This clonotype was seen only a few times. The V gene is TRBV7-9, the J gene TRBJ1-1; no definite D call. The CDR3 consists of 15 residues. Per germline, CDR1 SEHNR and CDR2 FQNEAQ (reference sequence). Trimming left V 5 bases short and J 1 base short, with 14 bases between. CDR3 sequence (DNA): TGTGCCAGCAGCCCGTCGGGCGCCTGGAACACTGAAGCTTTCTTT. Translation gives CASSPSGAWNTEAFF.

The sample holds many counts of this clonotype. This sequence joins TRBV5-1 and TRBJ2-2; D is undetermined. This CDR3 is built from 15 residues. V was clipped by 7 bases and J by 5 bases, with 18 bases between them. Germline lookup yields CDR1 SGHRS and CDR2 YFSETQ. The CDR3 DNA sequence: TGCGCCAGCCACCTGGGGTGGACCGGGACCGGGGAGCTGTTTTTT. It yields the protein CASHLGWTGTGELFF. Complete variable domain (other parts from reference TRBV5-1 and TRBJ2-2): KAGVTQTPRYLIKTRGQQVTLSCSPISGHRSVSWYQQTPGQGLQFLFEYFSETQRNKGNFPGRFSGRQFSNSRSEMNVSTLELGDSALYLCASHLGWTGTGELFFGEGSRLTVL.

V gene TRBV7-2 combines with J gene TRBJ2-2; D possibly corresponds to TRBD1 (6 bases). Deletions cut 5 bases from V and 1 base from J, with 11 bases between. The germline V gene encodes CDR1 SGHTA and CDR2 FQGNSA. The CDR3 loop spans 15 amino acids. CDR3 loop: CASSQMTGNTGELFF. CDR3 sequence (DNA): TGTGCCAGCAGCCAAATGACAGGGAACACCGGGGAGCTGTTTTTT.

This clonotype was counted between two and nine times. V is TRBV5-1 and J is TRBJ2-3; D possibly uses TRBD1 or TRBD2 (5 bases each). This CDR3 has 15 residues. V was cut by 1 base and J by 1 base, with 10 bases left in between. Germline CDR1 is SGHRS and CDR2 is YFSETQ. CDR3 nucleotide sequence: TGCGCCAGCAGCTTGTCGGGGACCGGCACAGATACGCAGTATTTT. Residues: CASSLSGTGTDTQYF.

This clonotype was seen a few times. The chain joins TRBV7-6 to TRBJ2-2; a weak D match, TRBD2 (6 bases). CDR1 and CDR2 (germline): SGHVS, FNYEAQ. This CDR3 has 17 amino acids. Trimming shortened V by 4 bases and J by 3 bases, and 18 bases separated the two germline ends. The CDR3, as DNA: TGTGCCAGCAGCTATCTCCCTAGCGCGAGATACACCGGGGAGCTGTTTTTT. It is translated as CASSYLPSARYTGELFF.